One T cell receptor beta chain is described in this entry. What it recognizes is unknown. These data originate in a study of shared clonotypes between healthy human individuals. Partitioning of CD4+ cells yielded a CD45RA+ naive subset and a CD45RA-negative memory subset. Profiling relied on immunoSEQ multiplex PCR, and the TCRdb table lists in-frame clones only, not all of them. Of more than 200,000 clones listed, approximately 65% are singletons. Overall study results and limits: Shared clonotypes: approximately 4.5% naive CD4, about 3.3% naive CD8, over 2% memory CD4, approximately 0.41% memory CD8. It was only blood that was sampled, and tissue repertoires likely differ.

Germline loops: CDR1 MNHEY, CDR2 SVGAGI. Trimming cost V 0 bases and J 4 bases, with 12 bases left between them. This CDR3 spans 15 amino acids. The source material was memory CD4+ T cells sorted from blood. Regarding subset: CD45RA-negative fraction. J is TRBJ1-1 and V is TRBV6-5; D remains ambiguous. The clonotype originates from a man younger than 40 in good health. CDR3 sequence reads: CASSYSLGSGTEAFF. The CDR3 DNA follows: TGTGCCAGCAGTTACTCTTTGGGATCTGGCACTGAAGCTTTCTTT.